This is a list of T cell receptor beta chains from one sample in a study of blood T cell repertoires in COVID-19. Assay: immunoSEQ multiplex PCR; the TCRdb copy retains only in-frame clones and omits some. The sample includes some 80,000 clones, about nine tenths seen only once; the top ten take roughly 2.5%. The material sequenced was peripheral blood. All receptors come from a human donor in a cohort sampled during active COVID-19. Each CDR3 is given with its conserved first and last residue. D genes are given only for firm matches. Size values are once, few and many counts, or a class for expanded clones, and some rows have none.

cdr3_nt cdr3_aa j_call clone_size d_call v_call
TGTGCCAGCAGCGTAGCTTCGACACCAGATACGCAGTATTTT CASSVASTPDTQYF TRBJ2-3 - - TRBV9
TGCAGCGTTGCCTCCATCGGGGTTGGCACTGAAGCTTTCTTT CSVASIGVGTEAFF TRBJ1-1 - - TRBV29-1
TGTGCCAGCAGCTTAGAAGGATCACTGAGGGAGACCCAGTACTTC CASSLEGSLRETQYF TRBJ2-5 - - TRBV7-8
TGTGCCAGCGCAAAGGGGCCTGAGCAGTTCTTC CASAKGPEQFF TRBJ2-1 - - TRBV5-6
TGTGCCAGCAGCAAACTAGCGGGAGGGCCAAGCAGCACCGGGGAGCTGTTTTTT CASSKLAGGPSSTGELFF TRBJ2-2 - TRBD2 TRBV28
TGTGCCAGCAGTCCAGTTCTCTACGAGCAGTACTTC CASSPVLYEQYF TRBJ2-7 once - TRBV7-9
TGCGCCAGCACGCCGGGACAGGGTTGGGATGGCTACACCTTC CASTPGQGWDGYTF TRBJ1-2 - TRBD1 TRBV5-1
TGTGCCAGCAGTGATGGGAGGGTTTCACCCCTCCACTTT CASSDGRVSPLHF TRBJ1-6 few - TRBV2
TGTGCCAGCAGGCCTAGCGGGGGGCCCTACGAGCAGTACTTC CASRPSGGPYEQYF TRBJ2-7 few TRBD2 TRBV3-1/TRBV3-2
TGTGCCAGCAGCCTCTCGGTAGCGGGAGTGATCTCCTACAATGAGCAGTTCTTC CASSLSVAGVISYNEQFF TRBJ2-1 - TRBD2 TRBV7-2
TGTGCCAGCAGTGCGTGGGGTAGCGGGGAGACCCAGTACTTC CASSAWGSGETQYF TRBJ2-5 - TRBD2 TRBV2
TGTGCCAGCAGCTCTTGGGGGGGCAAACTGTTTTTT CASSSWGGKLFF TRBJ1-4 once - TRBV7-2
TGTGCCAGCAGTTACTCTTCTCAGCAGTACTTC CASSYSSQQYF TRBJ2-7 - - TRBV6-6
TGTGCCAGCACCTATAGGGTCAGGGGGCGCAGCAATGAGCAGTTCTTC CASTYRVRGRSNEQFF TRBJ2-1 - TRBD1 TRBV7-2
TGTGCCAGCAGCGGGGGGGCCCCAGATACGCAGTATTTT CASSGGAPDTQYF TRBJ2-3 - - TRBV3-1/TRBV3-2
TGTGCCAGCTCACCACGGACAGAGAACAACTACGAGCAGTACTTC CASSPRTENNYEQYF TRBJ2-7 few - TRBV18
TGCGCCAGCAGTAGGGACAGCAGCTCCTACAATGAGCAGTTCTTC CASSRDSSSYNEQFF TRBJ2-1 - TRBD1 TRBV10-1
TGTGCCAGCAGCTTACAGGTGAACACTGAAGCTTTCTTT CASSLQVNTEAFF TRBJ1-1 few - TRBV7-2
TGCAGCGTTGAGGGGTGGGGCGACACTGAAGCTTTCTTT CSVEGWGDTEAFF TRBJ1-1 - - TRBV29-1
TGTGCCAGCAGCTTAGGGAGGAGGAGGTCCACAGATACGCAGTATTTT CASSLGRRRSTDTQYF TRBJ2-3 few - TRBV7-9
TGTGCCAGCAGGGACTGGACTAGCGGGTTTAACACCGGGGAGCTGTTTTTT CASRDWTSGFNTGELFF TRBJ2-2 - TRBD2 TRBV2
TGCAGCGTCGCGGGGGACCTAGCGGGGATATCCACAGATACGCAGTATTTT CSVAGDLAGISTDTQYF TRBJ2-3 - TRBD2 TRBV29-1
TGCGCCAGCAGCCTGGGGACGGAGGGTACTGAAGCTTTCTTT CASSLGTEGTEAFF TRBJ1-1 - - TRBV5-1
TGTGCCAGCAGTCTAGACGGCGGGCGGCCCCGGCGAGAGACCCAGTACTTC CASSLDGGRPRRETQYF TRBJ2-5 - - TRBV7-8
TGCAGCGTTGTGGGGGCCGCGGGTCAAGAGACCCAGTACTTC CSVVGAAGQETQYF TRBJ2-5 - - TRBV29-1
TGTGCCAGCTCACCCGGGTCGGTCTTCACAGATACGCAGTATTTT CASSPGSVFTDTQYF TRBJ2-3 - - TRBV18
TGTGCCAGCAGCTTAGATGGGACAGGGGCCCCCCACTATGGCTACACCTTC CASSLDGTGAPHYGYTF TRBJ1-2 - TRBD1 TRBV7-9
TGCGCCAGCAGCTGGAGGTCGGGACAGAGAGATGAAGCTTTCTTT CASSWRSGQRDEAFF TRBJ1-1 - TRBD1 TRBV5-1
TGTGCCAGCAGCCCCGCGTCCCCTAGGTGGAACTACGAGCAGTACTTC CASSPASPRWNYEQYF TRBJ2-7 - - TRBV7-9
TGTGCCAGCTCACCAGACCAGGGGATCGGCGAGCAGTACTTC CASSPDQGIGEQYF TRBJ2-7 once - TRBV18
TGCGCCAGCAGCTTGGGTTTAGCAACAGATACGCAGTATTTT CASSLGLATDTQYF TRBJ2-3 - - TRBV5-1
TGTGCCAGCAATAGCGGGGGCGCTCGAGAGACCCAGTACTTC CASNSGGARETQYF TRBJ2-5 - TRBD2 TRBV6-6
TGTGCCAGCAGCCAAACGGGACAGGGGTCGATCACTGAAGCTTTCTTT CASSQTGQGSITEAFF TRBJ1-1 - TRBD1 TRBV6-2/TRBV6-3
TGTGCCAGCAGCTTAAAGGCGGGACTGCCCGGAGAGACCCAGTACTTC CASSLKAGLPGETQYF TRBJ2-5 - - TRBV7-3
TGTGCCAGCAGTTTACGGGTCTACGAGCAGTACTTC CASSLRVYEQYF TRBJ2-7 - - TRBV12-3/TRBV12-4
TGTGCCAGCAGCTTAAAACAATATGGCTACACCTTC CASSLKQYGYTF TRBJ1-2 - - TRBV7-2